This T cell receptor beta chain is drawn from a study of kidney transplant recipient with SARS-CoV-2 infection. Trimming pared 6 bases from V and 4 bases from J, leaving 22 bases between. The CDR3 spans 16 residues. MiXCR was run by TCRdb on the reads, yielding one entry per CDR3 protein. The sample has approximately 240,000 distinct CDR3 sequences, more than 25% seen once; the top ten hold roughly 7%. The chain links TRBV5-3 to TRBJ1-2; D call uncertain. TRBV5-3 is labeled an ORF, and its function is uncertain. The sample here was a blood sample, taken at baseline and on roughly day 110 from a kidney transplant recipient. The source of this sequence is a male patient aged 25-45 years who had COVID-19 and was a kidney transplant recipient. Some of these T cells may belong to the graft donor. The CDR3 DNA follows: TGTGCCAGAATTGTGGCAGTGGTGAGAAGGACCTATGGCTACACCTTC. It is translated as CARIVAVVRRTYGYTF.